These T cell receptor beta chains were read from a single sample in a study of cytomegalovirus exposure and HLA in healthy donors. Only in-frame clones appear in the TCRdb table, and some are missing; sequencing was by immunoSEQ multiplex PCR. This table holds around 80,000 clones, around 60% found once. The sequenced material came from PBMCs. Receptors originate from a male donor in good health and CMV-seropositive. Both conserved end residues are part of each CDR3. Each record gives: CDR3 DNA, CDR3 protein, D gene, V gene, clone size, J gene. A D gene is named only where the DNA matches it firmly. Only part of the rows carry a size: once, few, many, or a class if the clone is expanded.

TGTGCCAGCAGCTTAGCCGGACTAGGACCCTACGAGCAGTACTTC | CASSLAGLGPYEQYF | TRBD2 | TRBV7-3 | . | TRBJ2-7
TGTGCCAGCAGTGAACGGGGTTTGAGGCCCCAGCATTTT | CASSERGLRPQHF | . | TRBV2 | . | TRBJ1-5
TGTGCCAGCAGCGTAAGGGGTAGCACAGATACGCAGTATTTT | CASSVRGSTDTQYF | . | TRBV9 | . | TRBJ2-3
TGCGCCAGCGGCCCTGGGGGGGCAACGGGGAACACTGAAGCTTTCTTT | CASGPGGATGNTEAFF | . | TRBV5-1 | few | TRBJ1-1
TGTGCCAGTAGTAATCTGGCTAGCGGGAGGCCCTACGAGCAGTACTTC | CASSNLASGRPYEQYF | TRBD2 | TRBV19 | few | TRBJ2-7
TGTGCCAGCAGCTTTGACAGGGTCAGGAATGAGCAGTTCTTC | CASSFDRVRNEQFF | TRBD1 | TRBV6-5 | . | TRBJ2-1
TGTGCCAGCAAGCGGGAGGTGGGGGGGGAGCTGTTTTTT | CASKREVGGELFF | TRBD2 | TRBV5-4 | . | TRBJ2-2
TGCGCCAGCAGACTTACCAGGACAGTAAATTCACCCCTCCACTTT | CASRLTRTVNSPLHF | . | TRBV5-1 | . | TRBJ1-6
TGTGCCAGCAGCCCGGGGACTAGCGGGATTGGGACCGGGGAGCTGTTTTTT | CASSPGTSGIGTGELFF | TRBD2 | TRBV7-2 | . | TRBJ2-2
TGTGCCAGCTCACCGGGGACTAGCGGGAGGTCGGCCTACGAGCAGTACTTC | CASSPGTSGRSAYEQYF | TRBD2 | TRBV18 | . | TRBJ2-7
TGTGCCAGCAGTATCGGACTAGCGGGAGTCACAGATACGCAGTATTTT | CASSIGLAGVTDTQYF | TRBD2 | TRBV6-6 | . | TRBJ2-3
TGTGCCAGCAGTACGAAGTCCGAGCGGGGACAAGAGACCCAGTACTTC | CASSTKSERGQETQYF | TRBD2 | TRBV6-7 | . | TRBJ2-5
TGCGCCAGCAGCTTGGGACGGACTAGACTTGGCGGAAACACCATATATTTT | CASSLGRTRLGGNTIYF | . | TRBV5-1 | . | TRBJ1-3
TGTGCCTGGAGTGTACGTCCCCCAGGGACTAGCGGGAGGGCCCACACCGGGGAGCTGTTTTTT | CAWSVRPPGTSGRAHTGELFF | TRBD2 | TRBV30 | . | TRBJ2-2
TGTGCCAGCAGCCCCGGAGGTAGCGGGGGGCAGGGGGAGACCCAGTACTTC | CASSPGGSGGQGETQYF | TRBD2 | TRBV9 | . | TRBJ2-5
TGTGCCAGCAGTGAAGGGCAGGGGGATGGCTACACCTTC | CASSEGQGDGYTF | TRBD1 | TRBV6-1 | . | TRBJ1-2
TGTGCCAGCAGCCCAGGGACTAGCGGGGGTAGGCAGTTCTTC | CASSPGTSGGRQFF | TRBD2 | TRBV11-2 | . | TRBJ2-1
TGTGCCACCAGCAGACCCGACAACTTTGAGCAGTACTTC | CATSRPDNFEQYF | . | TRBV15 | . | TRBJ2-7
TGTGCCAGCAGCCAAGGAGGCAGGGAAACTGAAGCTTTCTTT | CASSQGGRETEAFF | . | TRBV4-2 | . | TRBJ1-1
TGTGCCAGCACCGGACAGGGCGATTATAATTCACCCCTCCACTTT | CASTGQGDYNSPLHF | TRBD1 | TRBV6-5 | . | TRBJ1-6
TGTGCCAGCTCACCGCAGGGGTTCCAAGAGACCCAGTACTTC | CASSPQGFQETQYF | . | TRBV18 | . | TRBJ2-5
TGTGCCAGCAGCGGACTAGCGGGAGGCGAGCAGTACTTC | CASSGLAGGEQYF | TRBD2 | TRBV6-1 | . | TRBJ2-7
TGTGCCAGCAGTAACAGGGGGCACTCCTACGAGCAGTACTTC | CASSNRGHSYEQYF | TRBD1 | TRBV2 | . | TRBJ2-7
TGCGCCAGCAGCCACCGGACAGGGAACGACTATGGCTACACCTTC | CASSHRTGNDYGYTF | TRBD1 | TRBV4-1 | . | TRBJ1-2
TGTGCCAGCGGCGCGGGGCACACAGATACGCAGTATTTT | CASGAGHTDTQYF | . | TRBV6-4 | few | TRBJ2-3
TGTGCCAGCAGCTCCGCCGGGACAGCGTGGGTACAGTACTTC | CASSSAGTAWVQYF | TRBD1 | TRBV11-2 | . | TRBJ2-7
TGTGCCAGCAGTTCAGGGGGCGATGGCTACACCTTC | CASSSGGDGYTF | TRBD1 | TRBV6-5 | . | TRBJ1-2
TGTGCCAGCAGCATGGGACATAGCTCTGGAAACACCATATATTTT | CASSMGHSSGNTIYF | . | TRBV7-3 | . | TRBJ1-3
TGTGCCAGCAGCTTCACAGGGGGCCCCTACGAGCAGTACTTC | CASSFTGGPYEQYF | TRBD1 | TRBV5-6 | . | TRBJ2-7
TGTGCCAGCGGGAGGCGGGGCACAGATACGCAGTATTTT | CASGRRGTDTQYF | TRBD2 | TRBV19 | few | TRBJ2-3
TGTGCCAGCAGCAGGCGGGACAGGGTCTCGGATGAGCAGTTCTTC | CASSRRDRVSDEQFF | TRBD1 | TRBV4-2 | . | TRBJ2-1
TGTGCCAGCAGCCGGGTCGCGGGCACCATGAACACTGAAGCTTTCTTT | CASSRVAGTMNTEAFF | . | TRBV7-8 | . | TRBJ1-1
TGTGCCAGCAGTTATATTGGACTAGCGGGGAGCTACGAGCAGTACTTC | CASSYIGLAGSYEQYF | TRBD2 | TRBV6-5 | . | TRBJ2-7
TGTGCCAGTAGTCTCTCCGGACAGGGTGTGATCTCTGGGGCCAACGTCCTGACTTTC | CASSLSGQGVISGANVLTF | TRBD1 | TRBV19 | . | TRBJ2-6
TGCGCCAGCAGCTTAACAAATTCGAACACCGGGGAGCTGTTTTTT | CASSLTNSNTGELFF | . | TRBV5-1 | few | TRBJ2-2
TGCGCCAGCAGCCGGTCAACATCGCGCGGTTACGAGCAGTACTTC | CASSRSTSRGYEQYF | . | TRBV5-1 | few | TRBJ2-7
TGTGCCAGTAGTATAGGGGACAGGCTCCTAAATTCACCCCTCCACTTT | CASSIGDRLLNSPLHF | TRBD1 | TRBV19 | . | TRBJ1-6
TGTGCTAGCAGCCCCATCTCGACAGGGTCAGAGACCCAGTACTTC | CASSPISTGSETQYF | TRBD1 | TRBV7-7 | few | TRBJ2-5
TGCGCCAGCAGCCGAGACACCACAGGGTACGGCTACACCTTC | CASSRDTTGYGYTF | . | TRBV5-1 | . | TRBJ1-2
TGTGCCAGCAGCTTAAGTGTAACCGGGGAGCTGTTTTTT | CASSLSVTGELFF | . | TRBV7-3 | few | TRBJ2-2
TGTGCCAGCAGTTACTCGGGCAGGGAGACCCAGTACTTC | CASSYSGRETQYF | . | TRBV6-5 | . | TRBJ2-5
TGTGCCAGCAAGGACAGCTTCTACGAGCAGTACTTC | CASKDSFYEQYF | . | TRBV27 | . | TRBJ2-7
TGTGCCAGTAGTATGACAGCCCAAGAGACCCAGTACTTC | CASSMTAQETQYF | . | TRBV19 | . | TRBJ2-5
TGTGCCAGCAGCAAACAGGGATCCTACAATGAGCAGTTCTTC | CASSKQGSYNEQFF | . | TRBV7-2 | . | TRBJ2-1
TGTGCCAGCAGCGTAGCAGTGTCCCCGAACACTGAAGCTTTCTTT | CASSVAVSPNTEAFF | . | TRBV9 | . | TRBJ1-1
TGTGCCAGCAGCTCCGGGGCCTACGAGCAGTACTTC | CASSSGAYEQYF | . | TRBV5-5 | . | TRBJ2-7
TGTGCCACCAGCAGAGATCTTATTAAGGGGGAGACCGGGGAGCTGTTTTTT | CATSRDLIKGETGELFF | . | TRBV15 | . | TRBJ2-2
TGTGCCAGCAGCTTGGCACAGGGGCCGCAGTATTTT | CASSLAQGPQYF | TRBD1 | TRBV5-6 | . | TRBJ2-3
TGTGCCAGCAGCCAGGACAGGGGCAATGAGCAGTTCTTC | CASSQDRGNEQFF | TRBD1 | TRBV5-6 | . | TRBJ2-1
TGTGCCAGCAGCCCAACCGGGACAGGGGCAGGCGGCTACACCTTC | CASSPTGTGAGGYTF | TRBD1 | TRBV7-9 | . | TRBJ1-2
TGTGCCAGCAGCTTCGGTCGGGGAAGGACGGCCAAAAACATTCAGTACTTC | CASSFGRGRTAKNIQYF | . | TRBV7-8 | few | TRBJ2-4
TGTGCCAGTAGTATAGATGGGACACGACTTTATGGCTACACCTTC | CASSIDGTRLYGYTF | . | TRBV19 | . | TRBJ1-2
TGTGCCAGCAGCTTGGATAGCGGGGGCTACAATGAGCAGTTCTTC | CASSLDSGGYNEQFF | TRBD2 | TRBV7-3 | . | TRBJ2-1
TGTGCCAGCAGCTCCACAGGTTATCAAGACTACGAGCAGTACTTC | CASSSTGYQDYEQYF | . | TRBV13 | . | TRBJ2-7